The 9 T cell receptor beta chains below were found in one sample sequenced in a study of blood T cell repertoires in COVID-19. Produced via immunoSEQ multiplex PCR; TCRdb's table is partial and in-frame only. The sample lists 250,000 to 300,000 clones, 80% to 95% seen once, with about 2.2% in the top ten. Material for sequencing was peripheral blood. These TCRs come from a woman aged 25 to 39 with COVID-19, enrolled during active disease.

The chain has TRBV10-1 and TRBJ1-1; TRBD1 matches 8 bases. Trimming removed 5 bases from V and 4 bases from J; junction bases left unmatched: 9. CDR3 length: 15 residues. In germline, CDR1 is WNHNN, CDR2 SYGVQD (reference sequence). This chain's CDR3 is CASSKSQGASTEAFF. CDR3 in DNA: TGCGCCAGCAGTAAAAGCCAGGGGGCCAGCACTGAAGCTTTCTTT.

The chain joins TRBV29-1 to TRBJ1-1; D uncertain. The ends were cut back, 1 base at V and 5 bases at J, with 5 bases in the middle. The CDR3 has 11 residues. Germline V CDR1 and CDR2: SQVTM, ANQGSEA. CDR3 nucleotide sequence: TGCAGCGTTGAAGGTCTAACTGAAGCTTTCTTT. Translating gives CSVEGLTEAFF. Combining the CDR3 with reference TRBV29-1 and TRBJ1-1 gives the whole variable domain SAVISQKPSRDICQRGTSLTIQCQVDSQVTMMFWYRQQPGQSLTLIATANQGSEATYESGFVIDKFPISRPNLTFSTLTVSNMSPEDSSIYLCSVEGLTEAFFGQGTRLTVV.

The genes are TRBV30 and TRBJ2-3; 8 nucleotides agree with TRBD2. CDR3 length equals 15 residues. Trimming cost V 2 bases and J 2 bases; bases outside gene matches: 6. Germline CDR1 reads GTSNPN; CDR2 reads SVGIG (reference sequence). Here the CDR3 reads CAWSSQRGHTDTQYF. In DNA, the CDR3 is TGTGCCTGGAGTTCTCAGCGGGGGCACACAGATACGCAGTATTTT. Using reference TRBV30 and TRBJ2-3 for the parts outside the CDR3, the full variable domain is SQTIHQWPATLVQPVGSPLSLECTVEGTSNPNLYWYRQAAGRGLQLLFYSVGIGQISSEVPQNLSASRPQDRQFILSSKKLLLSDSGFYLCAWSSQRGHTDTQYFGPGTRLTVL.

The rearrangement joins TRBV3-1 (or the pseudogene TRBV3-2) to TRBJ1-2, with D unclear. The CDR3 has 16 residues. Germline CDR1 is LGHDT and CDR2 is YNNKEL (reference sequence). Trimming left V 3 bases short and J 3 bases short, with 17 bases between. CDR3 region: CASSQVRGAGYYGYTF. For the CDR3, the DNA is TGTGCCAGCAGCCAGGTACGCGGCGCGGGGTACTATGGCTACACCTTC.

The rearrangement links TRBV5-1 to TRBJ1-3, with unresolved D. Germline V lookup: CDR1 SGHRS, CDR2 YFSETQ. Deletions cut 7 bases from V and 1 base from J, with 15 bases between. The CDR3 is 15 residues long. CDR3 sequence: CASPGVTSSGNTIYF. DNA for the CDR3: TGCGCCAGCCCCGGTGTAACCTCGTCTGGAAACACCATATATTTT.

The chain recombines TRBV25-1 with TRBJ2-3, with 9 bases aligning to TRBD2. The V gene end was trimmed by 3 bases and the J gene end by 4 bases; junction bases not matched to a gene: 8. Germline CDR1 is MGHDK and CDR2 is SYGVNS. The CDR3 has 16 residues. The CDR3 region has the DNA TGTGCCAGCAGTGATTGGCTAGCGGGATCCCCAGATACGCAGTATTTT. Its translation is CASSDWLAGSPDTQYF.

The rearrangement uses TRBV5-1 and TRBJ1-1; TRBD1 is a possible D gene (5 bases). Germline CDR1 and CDR2: SGHRS and YFSETQ. The CDR3 runs 14 residues. The ends were cut back, 1 base at V and 1 base at J, with 8 bases in the middle. CDR3 protein: CASSLRGENTEAFF. In DNA, the CDR3 is TGCGCCAGCAGCTTGCGGGGGGAGAACACTGAAGCTTTCTTT.

The chain employs TRBV7-9 and TRBJ2-6; tentative D call: TRBD2 (5 bases). The length of the CDR3 is 17 residues. V was pared by 2 bases and J by 0 bases, with 11 bases between. Germline V gene lookup returns CDR1 SEHNR and CDR2 FQNEAQ (reference sequence). CDR3 protein: CASSLTERASGANVLTF. CDR3 DNA sequence: TGTGCCAGCAGCTTAACGGAGAGGGCCTCTGGGGCCAACGTCCTGACTTTC.

The chain couples TRBV15 to TRBJ1-3, with no clear D. The CDR3 is made up of 15 amino acids. The V gene's germline CDR1 is LNHNV and CDR2 YYDKDF (reference sequence). The V end lost 0 bases, the J end lost 10 bases, and 16 bases lay between the germline ends. The CDR3 bases are TGTGCCACCAGCAGAGATTTGACTGGAGGGCGGACCATATATTTT. Protein product: CATSRDLTGGRTIYF.